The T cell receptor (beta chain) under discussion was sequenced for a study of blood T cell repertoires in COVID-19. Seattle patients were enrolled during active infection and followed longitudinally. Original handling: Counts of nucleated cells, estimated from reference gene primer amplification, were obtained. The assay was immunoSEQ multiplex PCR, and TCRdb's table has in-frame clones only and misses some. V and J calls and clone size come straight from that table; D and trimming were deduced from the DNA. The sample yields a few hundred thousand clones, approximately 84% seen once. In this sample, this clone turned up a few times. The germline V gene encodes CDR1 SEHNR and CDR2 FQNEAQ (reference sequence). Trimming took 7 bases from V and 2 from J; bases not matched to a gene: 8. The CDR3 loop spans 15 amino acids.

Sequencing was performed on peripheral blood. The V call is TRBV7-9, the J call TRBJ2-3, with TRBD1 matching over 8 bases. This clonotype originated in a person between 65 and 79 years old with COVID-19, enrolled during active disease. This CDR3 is CASNPRTGNTDTQYF. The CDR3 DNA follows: TGTGCCAGCAACCCTAGGACAGGGAACACAGATACGCAGTATTTT.